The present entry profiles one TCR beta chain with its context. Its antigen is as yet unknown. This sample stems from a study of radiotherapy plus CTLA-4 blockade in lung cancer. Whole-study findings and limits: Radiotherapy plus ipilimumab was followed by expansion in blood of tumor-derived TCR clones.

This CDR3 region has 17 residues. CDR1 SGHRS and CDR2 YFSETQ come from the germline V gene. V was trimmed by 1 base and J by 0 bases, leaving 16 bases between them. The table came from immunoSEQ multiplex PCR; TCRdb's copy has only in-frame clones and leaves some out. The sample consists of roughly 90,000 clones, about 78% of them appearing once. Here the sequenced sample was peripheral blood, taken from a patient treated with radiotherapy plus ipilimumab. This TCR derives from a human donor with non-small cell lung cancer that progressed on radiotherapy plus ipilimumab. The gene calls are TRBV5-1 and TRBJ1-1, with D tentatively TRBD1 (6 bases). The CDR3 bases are TGCGCCAGCAGCTTGACAGGACAGCTACACATGAACACTGAAGCTTTCTTT. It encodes CASSLTGQLHMNTEAFF.